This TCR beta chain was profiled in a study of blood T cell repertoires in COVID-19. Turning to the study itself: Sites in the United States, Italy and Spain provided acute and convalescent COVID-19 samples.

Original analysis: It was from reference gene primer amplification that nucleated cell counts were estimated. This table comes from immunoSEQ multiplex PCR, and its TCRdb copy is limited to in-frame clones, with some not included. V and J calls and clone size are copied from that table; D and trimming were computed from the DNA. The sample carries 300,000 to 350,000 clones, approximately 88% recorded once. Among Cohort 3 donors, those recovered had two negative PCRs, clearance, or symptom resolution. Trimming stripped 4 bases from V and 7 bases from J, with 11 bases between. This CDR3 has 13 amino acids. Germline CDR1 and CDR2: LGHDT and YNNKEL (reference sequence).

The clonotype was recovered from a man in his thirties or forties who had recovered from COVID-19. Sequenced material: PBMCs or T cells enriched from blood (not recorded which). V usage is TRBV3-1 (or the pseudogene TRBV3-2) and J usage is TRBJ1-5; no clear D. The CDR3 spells CASSPQRRQPQHF. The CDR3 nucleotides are TGTGCCAGCAGCCCACAGAGAAGGCAGCCCCAGCATTTT.